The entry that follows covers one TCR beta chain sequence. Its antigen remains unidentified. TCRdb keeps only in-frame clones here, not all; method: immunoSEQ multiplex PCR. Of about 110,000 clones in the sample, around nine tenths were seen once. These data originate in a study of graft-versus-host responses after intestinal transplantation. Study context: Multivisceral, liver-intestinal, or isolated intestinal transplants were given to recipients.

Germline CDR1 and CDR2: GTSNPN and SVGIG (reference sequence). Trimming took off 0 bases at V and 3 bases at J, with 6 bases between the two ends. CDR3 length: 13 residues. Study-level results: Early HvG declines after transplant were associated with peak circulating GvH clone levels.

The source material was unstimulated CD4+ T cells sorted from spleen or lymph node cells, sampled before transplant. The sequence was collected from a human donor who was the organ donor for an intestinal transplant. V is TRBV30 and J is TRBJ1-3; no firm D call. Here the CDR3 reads CAWSVSFGNTIYF. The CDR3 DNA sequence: TGTGCCTGGAGTGTAAGTTTTGGAAACACCATATATTTT.